This T cell receptor beta chain was documented in a study of blood T cell repertoires in COVID-19. Study background: The cDNA or gDNA used as material had been derived from T cells, B-cell-depleted T cells, or PBMCs.

Assay used: immunoSEQ multiplex PCR; TCRdb lists only in-frame clones, some missing. The sample consists of about 120,000 clones, roughly 90% of them appearing once. Trimming shortened V by 6 bases and J by 3 bases, and 14 bases separated the two germline ends. CDR3 size: 15 residues. Per germline, CDR1 MNHEY and CDR2 SVGEGT. The gene calls are TRBV6-2 or TRBV6-3 and TRBJ1-4, with D unresolved. This sequence originates from a woman aged 55-70 years with COVID-19, enrolled during active disease. Sequencing input: peripheral blood. CDR3 coding DNA: TGTGCCAGCAGCCCTGGGGAGGCCGCTAATGAAAAACTGTTTTTT. Amino acids: CASSPGEAANEKLFF.